This T cell receptor beta chain emerged from a study of blood T cell repertoires in COVID-19. Authors' methods: Counts of nucleated cells, estimated from reference gene primer amplification, were obtained. Only in-frame clones appear in the TCRdb table, and some are missing; sequencing was by immunoSEQ multiplex PCR. That table is the source of V, J and clone size, and D and trimming were worked out from the DNA. The sample yields under 200,000 clones, roughly 86% seen once. The CDR3 is made up of 18 amino acids. V dropped 0 bases and J dropped 4; count of bases not matched to a gene: 11. The germline gives CDR1 LGHNA, CDR2 YSLEER.

The source material was peripheral blood. The genes are TRBV4-3 and TRBJ2-1; 8 bases line up with TRBD1. This clonotype was sampled from a man aged 50 to 60 with active or convalescent COVID-19. The CDR3 nucleotides are TGCGCCAGCAGCCAAGACCCCCGACGGGGGACAGGATACAATGAGCAGTTCTTC. Translating gives CASSQDPRRGTGYNEQFF.